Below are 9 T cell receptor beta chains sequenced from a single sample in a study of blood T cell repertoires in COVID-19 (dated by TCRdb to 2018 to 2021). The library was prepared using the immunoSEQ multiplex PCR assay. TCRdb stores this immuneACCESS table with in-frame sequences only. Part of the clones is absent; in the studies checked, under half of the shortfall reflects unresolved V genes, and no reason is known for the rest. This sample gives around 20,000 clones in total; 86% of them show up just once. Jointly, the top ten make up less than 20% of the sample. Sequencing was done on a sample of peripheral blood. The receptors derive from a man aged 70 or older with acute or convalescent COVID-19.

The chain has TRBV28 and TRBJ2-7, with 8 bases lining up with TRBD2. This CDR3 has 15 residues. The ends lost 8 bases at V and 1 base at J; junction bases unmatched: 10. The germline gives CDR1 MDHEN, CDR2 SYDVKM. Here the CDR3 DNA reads TGTGCCAGCCCCCCAAGGCTAGCGGGTTCCTACGAGCAGTACTTC. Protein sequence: CASPPRLAGSYEQYF.

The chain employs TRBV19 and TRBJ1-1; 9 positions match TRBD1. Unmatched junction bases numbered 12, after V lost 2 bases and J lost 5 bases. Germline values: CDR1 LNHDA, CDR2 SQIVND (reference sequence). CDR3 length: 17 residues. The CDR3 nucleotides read TGTGCCAGTAGTATACCGGGACAGGGTTCCTGGGGGACTGAAGCTTTCTTT. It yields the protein CASSIPGQGSWGTEAFF.

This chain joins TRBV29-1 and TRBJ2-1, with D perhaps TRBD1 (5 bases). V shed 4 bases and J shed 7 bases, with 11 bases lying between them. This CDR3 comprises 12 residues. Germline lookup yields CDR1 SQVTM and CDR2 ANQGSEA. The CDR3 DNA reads TGCAGCGTTGTCCCAGGGTCAAATGAGCAGTTCTTC. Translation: CSVVPGSNEQFF.

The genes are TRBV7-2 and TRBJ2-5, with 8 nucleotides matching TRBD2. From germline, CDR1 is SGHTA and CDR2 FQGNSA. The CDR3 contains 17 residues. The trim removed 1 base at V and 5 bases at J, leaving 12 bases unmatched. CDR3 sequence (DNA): TGTGCCAGCAGCTTAGATGACCTGGGACTAGGAGGCGAGACCCAGTACTTC. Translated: CASSLDDLGLGGETQYF.

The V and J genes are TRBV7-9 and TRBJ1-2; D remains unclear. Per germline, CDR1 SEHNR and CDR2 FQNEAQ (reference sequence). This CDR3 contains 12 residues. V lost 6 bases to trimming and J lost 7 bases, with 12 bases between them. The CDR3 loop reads CASSLANVGYTF. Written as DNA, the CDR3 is TGTGCCAGCAGTCTAGCGAATGTTGGCTACACCTTC.

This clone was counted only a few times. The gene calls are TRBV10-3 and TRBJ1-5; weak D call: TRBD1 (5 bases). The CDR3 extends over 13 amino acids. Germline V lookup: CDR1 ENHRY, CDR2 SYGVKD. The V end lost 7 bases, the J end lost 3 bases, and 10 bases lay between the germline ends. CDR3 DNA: TGTGCCATCAAGGAGACAGTCAATCAGCCCCAGCATTTT. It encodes CAIKETVNQPQHF.

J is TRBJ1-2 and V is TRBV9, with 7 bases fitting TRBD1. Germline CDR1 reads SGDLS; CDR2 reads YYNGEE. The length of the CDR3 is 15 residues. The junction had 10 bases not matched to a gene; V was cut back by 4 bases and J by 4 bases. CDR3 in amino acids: CASSTLGQTGYGYTF. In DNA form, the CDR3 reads TGTGCCAGCAGCACCTTGGGACAGACGGGCTATGGCTACACCTTC.

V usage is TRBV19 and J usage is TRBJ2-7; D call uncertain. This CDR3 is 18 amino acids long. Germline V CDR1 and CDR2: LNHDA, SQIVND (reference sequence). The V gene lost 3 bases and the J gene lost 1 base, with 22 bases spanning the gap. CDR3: CASSIGANLEILSYEQYF. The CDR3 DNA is TGTGCCAGTAGTATTGGAGCTAACCTGGAGATCCTATCCTACGAGCAGTACTTC.

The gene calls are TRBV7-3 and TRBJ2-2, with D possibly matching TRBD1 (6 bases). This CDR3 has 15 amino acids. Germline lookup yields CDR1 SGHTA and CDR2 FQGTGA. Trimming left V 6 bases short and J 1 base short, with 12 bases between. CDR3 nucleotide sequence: TGTGCCAGCAGTCCTACGGGACAGAACACCGGGGAGCTGTTTTTT. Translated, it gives CASSPTGQNTGELFF.